A single sample is the source of the 23 T cell receptor beta chains below, sequenced in a study of early stage breast cancer tumors. The table came from immunoSEQ multiplex PCR; TCRdb's copy has only in-frame clones and leaves some out. The sample includes 6,000 to 10,000 clones, over 60% of them seen just once. The sequenced material came from breast tumor tissue. Receptors were obtained from an older person with breast cancer.

The rearrangement uses TRBV4-2 and TRBJ1-2; 7 bases align to TRBD1. The CDR3 loop spans 15 amino acids. V shed 1 base and J 1 base; nucleotides not matched to a gene: 3. Germline CDR1 and CDR2: LGHNA and YNFKEQ. The CDR3 loop is CASSQVGTDNYGYTF. In nucleotides, the CDR3 is TGTGCCAGCAGCCAAGTTGGGACAGATAACTATGGCTACACCTTC.

The chain recombines TRBV5-1 with TRBJ1-4, with TRBD1 as a possible D gene (6 bases). The CDR3 is made up of 15 amino acids. Trimming left V 3 bases short and J 8 bases short, with 17 bases between. The germline gives CDR1 SGHRS, CDR2 YFSETQ. DNA for the CDR3: TGCGCCAGCAGCTCCCTTACAGGGAATAACGAAAAACTGTTTTTT. It is translated as CASSSLTGNNEKLFF.

This CDR3 reads CASSEQGAPAGYTF. In DNA, the CDR3 is TGTGCCAGCAGCGAACAGGGGGCGCCGGCTGGCTACACCTTC. The chain uses TRBV5-4 and TRBJ1-2; 9 bases map to TRBD1. Germline assignment: CDR1 SGHNT and CDR2 YYREEE (reference sequence). V dropped 4 bases and J dropped 7; count of bases not matched to a gene: 8. The CDR3 runs to 14 residues.

The rearrangement joins TRBV1 to TRBJ2-2; whether TRBD2, the table's D call, matches the DNA was not checked. TRBV1 is given as a pseudogene. There are 15 residues in the CDR3. The CDR3, as DNA: TGCACCAGCAGCCAGGGACTAGGAATGGTCGGGGAGCTGTTTTTT. The encoded protein is CTSSQGLGMVGELFF.

V is TRBV27 and J is TRBJ1-2; D ambiguous. V lost 2 bases and J lost 2, with 18 bases in between. There are 17 residues in the CDR3. The germline V gene has CDR1 MNHEY and CDR2 SMNVEV (reference sequence). The CDR3 spells CASSLEGLGLRNYGYTF. The CDR3 DNA reads as TGTGCCAGCAGTTTAGAGGGCCTAGGGCTACGCAACTATGGCTACACCTTC.

The V call is TRBV6-1, the J call TRBJ1-1; D possibly corresponds to TRBD1 (5 bases). Germline V lookup: CDR1 MNHNS, CDR2 SASEGT. The length of the CDR3 is 13 residues. Trimming shortened V by 4 bases and J by 10 bases, and 16 bases separated the two germline ends. The chain's CDR3 is CASSVHARGTAFF. The CDR3 coding sequence is TGTGCCAGCAGTGTTCACGCCCGGGGGACAGCTTTCTTT.

This chain joins TRBV14 and TRBJ1-1; D remains ambiguous. Trimming removed 1 base at V and 7 bases at J, with 19 bases between. The CDR3 runs to 16 residues. The V gene's germline CDR1 is SGHDN and CDR2 FVKESK. For the CDR3, the DNA is TGTGCCAGCAGCCAAGGAGGATTATCCTGGATCGGTGAAGCTTTCTTT. Translated, it gives CASSQGGLSWIGEAFF.

This chain joins TRBV30 and TRBJ2-3; D is possibly TRBD2 (6 bases). CDR3 length: 13 residues. From germline, CDR1 is GTSNPN and CDR2 SVGIG (reference sequence). The V gene lost 3 bases and the J gene lost 4 bases, with 11 bases spanning the gap. The CDR3 loop is CAWRKAGADTQYF. CDR3 coding DNA: TGTGCCTGGAGAAAAGCGGGTGCAGATACGCAGTATTTT. Complete variable domain (other parts from reference TRBV30 and TRBJ2-3): SQTIHQWPATLVQPVGSPLSLECTVEGTSNPNLYWYRQAAGRGLQLLFYSVGIGQISSEVPQNLSASRPQDRQFILSSKKLLLSDSGFYLCAWRKAGADTQYFGPGTRLTVL.

The rearrangement joins TRBV21-1 to TRBJ1-2; the table assigns TRBD1, which was not confirmed against the DNA. TRBV21-1 is tagged as a pseudogene. The CDR3 runs to 13 residues. Here the CDR3 reads CASSPRTGDGYTF. DNA of the CDR3: TGTGCCAGCAGCCCCCGGACAGGGGATGGCTACACCTTC.

The gene calls are TRBV7-6 and TRBJ1-1; D unresolved. Germline CDR1 is SGHVS and CDR2 is FNYEAQ. The CDR3 has 16 residues. Trimming pared 1 base from V and 4 bases from J, leaving 16 bases between. The CDR3 nucleotides read TGTGCCAGCAGCTTAGAGATAAGTGGAACGGGCACTGAAGCTTTCTTT. Encoded protein: CASSLEISGTGTEAFF.

This clone was detected a few times. The rearrangement joins TRBV9 to TRBJ2-7; D perhaps matches TRBD2 (5 bases). The CDR3 consists of 15 residues. Germline-derived CDR1 and CDR2 are SGDLS and YYNGEE. V shed 0 bases and J shed 5 bases, with 15 bases lying between them. The CDR3 is CASSVGARRYDEQYF. The CDR3 bases are TGTGCCAGCAGCGTAGGGGCACGGAGGTACGACGAGCAGTACTTC.

The chain combines TRBV2 with TRBJ2-2, with D possibly TRBD2 on 5 matching bases. V lost 1 base and J 3 bases, leaving 15 bases between the germline ends. The germline V gene encodes CDR1 SNHLY and CDR2 FYNNEI. The CDR3 has 17 amino acids. DNA for the CDR3: TGTGCCAGCAGTGAAGGAGTTCGGGGTTTCGACACCGGGGAGCTGTTTTTT. Protein: CASSEGVRGFDTGELFF. The full variable domain, completed using reference TRBV2 and TRBJ2-2, is EPEVTQTPSHQVTQMGQEVILRCVPISNHLYFYWYRQILGQKVEFLVSFYNNEISEKSEIFDDQFSVERPDGSNFTLKIRSTKLEDSAMYFCASSEGVRGFDTGELFFGEGSRLTVL.

V usage is TRBV5-1 and J usage is TRBJ1-6; 10 bases are shared with TRBD1. The CDR3 spans 15 residues. The germline V gene encodes CDR1 SGHRS and CDR2 YFSETQ. V gave up 0 bases and J gave up 10 bases; unmatched junction bases: 4. The CDR3, as DNA: TGCGCCAGCAGCTTGGCGGGACAGGGGTTGTCACCCCTCCACTTT. Amino acids: CASSLAGQGLSPLHF.

The genes are TRBV6-6 and TRBJ1-2, with D unclear. Germline lookup yields CDR1 MNHNY and CDR2 SVGAGI (reference sequence). The CDR3 covers 13 residues. V lost 3 bases to trimming and J lost 3 bases, with 8 bases between them. The DNA for the CDR3 is TGTGCCAGCAGTTATGGGCCCTACTATGGCTACACCTTC. Translated: CASSYGPYYGYTF.

The DNA for the CDR3 is TGTGCCAGCAGCTTGGTGGGACTACAGACAGATACGCAGTATTTT. Translation gives CASSLVGLQTDTQYF. J is TRBJ2-3 and V is TRBV11-2; 7 bases match TRBD2. Germline trimming cut 3 bases from V and 3 bases from J; bases unmatched to any gene: 6. CDR1 is SGHAT, CDR2 FQNNGV, per germline. This CDR3 contains 15 residues.

This sequence joins TRBV5-5 and TRBJ2-2, with a tentative D call TRBD1 (6 bases). Trimming removed 3 bases from V and 7 bases from J, with 13 bases in between. The CDR3 is made up of 14 amino acids. Looked up from germline, CDR1 is SGHKS and CDR2 is YYEKEE (reference sequence). The chain's CDR3 is CASSSDSLGGELFF. CDR3 bases: TGTGCCAGCAGCTCGGACAGTTTGGGCGGGGAGCTGTTTTTT. The full variable domain, rest sourced from reference TRBV5-5 and TRBJ2-2, is DAGVTQSPTHLIKTRGQQVTLRCSPISGHKSVSWYQQVLGQGPQFIFQYYEKEERGRGNFPDRFSARQFPNYSSELNVNALLLGDSALYLCASSSDSLGGELFFGEGSRLTVL.

This chain connects TRBV2 to TRBJ1-2, with D hard to call. Germline CDR1 reads SNHLY; CDR2 reads FYNNEI. Between the trimmed V and J ends, which lost 5 bases and 8 bases, there was a span of 24 bases. The CDR3 is 16 residues long. CDR3 loop: CASSRRDTGNLRGYTF. CDR3 sequence (DNA): TGTGCCAGCAGTCGCCGCGACACGGGAAATCTGCGAGGCTACACCTTC.

The rearrangement joins TRBV14 to TRBJ1-1; 7 bases are a match to TRBD1. This CDR3 has 14 residues. CDR1 and CDR2 from the germline V gene are SGHDN and FVKESK. Trimming took 2 bases from V and 4 from J; bases not matched to a gene: 4. The CDR3, as DNA: TGTGCCAGCAGCCAACCAGGGGGTAGCACTGAAGCTTTCTTT. This gives the protein CASSQPGGSTEAFF.

This chain connects TRBV12-5 to TRBJ1-1, with a tentative D call TRBD1 (5 bases). Germline-derived CDR1 and CDR2 are LGHNT and FRNRAP. The CDR3 length is 14 residues. V dropped 8 bases and J dropped 1 base, with 14 bases sitting between them. The CDR3 region is CASLRETPNTEAFF. The DNA for the CDR3 is TGTGCTAGTCTCAGGGAAACCCCGAACACTGAAGCTTTCTTT.

The chain recombines TRBV6-1 with TRBJ2-3; TRBD2 might be the D (7 bases). Germline CDR1 reads MNHNS; CDR2 reads SASEGT. V lost 7 bases and J 1 base, leaving 15 bases between the germline ends. There are 15 residues in the CDR3. The CDR3 DNA follows: TGTGCCAGCAAAGGGCGGGGGCCGGGCACAGATACGCAGTATTTT. This encodes CASKGRGPGTDTQYF.

The J gene is TRBJ1-5, the V gene TRBV5-6; D is perhaps TRBD1 (5 bases). CDR3 size: 13 residues. Looked up from germline, CDR1 is SGHDT and CDR2 is YYEEEE. The V end was cut by 1 base, the J end by 4 bases, with 6 bases between. The CDR3 loop is CASSLRGNQPQHF. The CDR3, as DNA: TGTGCCAGCAGCTTGCGGGGGAATCAGCCCCAGCATTTT.

This clone has only a few counts. The V gene is TRBV4-1, the J gene TRBJ1-1, with D unclear. The CDR3 is 15 amino acids. Per germline, CDR1 MGHRA and CDR2 YSYEKL. The germline V and J ends were trimmed by 0 bases and 11 bases, with 19 bases remaining between them. The CDR3 region has the DNA TGCGCCAGCAGCCAAGATCTGACGAGCGGCCTGGAGGCTTTCTTT. This encodes CASSQDLTSGLEAFF.

This clone was seen more than once but under ten times. This chain links TRBV19 with TRBJ1-2, with a possible D match to TRBD1 (6 bases). Trimming stripped 8 bases from V and 8 bases from J, with 21 bases between. This CDR3 has 14 amino acids. Germline lookup yields CDR1 LNHDA and CDR2 SQIVND (reference sequence). The CDR3 DNA reads as TGTGCCAGTCGGACAGACGCTACCCTGCGGGGCTACACCTTC. It yields the protein CASRTDATLRGYTF.